This T cell receptor beta chain was identified during a study of shared clonotypes between healthy human individuals. Germline loops: CDR1 MNHNY, CDR2 SVGAGI (reference sequence). With 2 bases removed from V and 1 base from J, the gap between germline ends came to 6 bases. The CDR3 runs to 14 residues. Produced via immunoSEQ multiplex PCR; TCRdb's table is partial and in-frame only. This table has over a million clones, 75% to 85% appearing once. The study enrolled healthy HIV-negative adults without recent acute infections or vaccinations as donors. Specimen: memory CD4+ T cells from PBMCs. As to subset: CD45RA-negative fraction. The V and J genes are TRBV6-6 and TRBJ1-3, with D perhaps matching TRBD1 (5 bases). The source is a man aged 18 to 29 in good health. Some clones in this sample may be carry-over from other donors' samples. The CDR3 here is CASSYAGSGNTIYF. CDR3 in DNA: TGTGCCAGCAGTTACGCAGGGTCTGGAAACACCATATATTTT.